The present T cell receptor beta chain was sequenced within a study of CD8 T cells in Susac syndrome. Study results and caveats: By the study's own acknowledgment, its TCR sequencing and HLA analysis included relatively few individuals.

Patients with Susac syndrome fulfilled recently defined diagnostic criteria for definite or probable disease. The CDR3 spans 15 residues. Between the trimmed V and J ends, which lost 5 bases and 3 bases, there was a span of 16 bases. Germline assignment: CDR1 SGHAT and CDR2 FQNNGV. It was with random hexamers that roughly 0.45 to 1 ug RNA was reverse transcribed. In TCRdb, the immunoSEQ multiplex PCR reads were re-called with MiXCR into one record per CDR3 protein. In the table there are some 130,000 distinct CDR3 sequences, 95% of which are singletons. A note on this clonotype: Its antigen is still unknown.

This chain connects TRBV11-2 to TRBJ1-1; D is undetermined. Sequenced sample: CD8+ T cells from PBMCs. The TCR was taken from a human donor with Susac syndrome. The CDR3 DNA sequence: TGTGCCAGCAGCCTGAAACCAGTGGGTGACACTGAAGCTTTCTTT. Its protein is CASSLKPVGDTEAFF. The full variable domain, completed using reference TRBV11-2 and TRBJ1-1, is EAGVAQSPRYKIIEKRQSVAFWCNPISGHATLYWYQQILGQGPKLLIQFQNNGVVDDSQLPKDRFSAERLKGVDSTLKIQPAKLEDSAVYLCASSLKPVGDTEAFFGQGTRLTVV.